The 26 T cell receptor beta chains below all came from one sample that was sequenced in a study of monozygotic twins with cystic fibrosis. The protocol was immunoSEQ multiplex PCR, while the TCRdb copy is restricted to in-frame clones and leaves out a portion. The table shows roughly 14,000 clones, with nearly 99% occurring only once. Material for sequencing was blood. The receptors derive from a girl aged 2 to 9 with cystic fibrosis.

The chain uses TRBV19 and TRBJ2-7; D possibly uses TRBD1 or TRBD2 (6 bases each). CDR3 length equals 14 residues. Between the trimmed V and J ends, which lost 9 bases and 0 bases, there was a span of 15 bases. The germline V gene has CDR1 LNHDA and CDR2 SQIVND (reference sequence). In DNA form, the CDR3 reads TGTGCCAGCACCCCCGCGGGACACTCCTACGAGCAGTACTTC. Protein sequence: CASTPAGHSYEQYF.

This sequence joins TRBV5-6 and TRBJ1-5, with TRBD1 as a possible D gene (6 bases). Trimming cost V 4 bases and J 4 bases, with 12 bases left between them. The CDR3 has 14 residues. Germline-derived CDR1 and CDR2 are SGHDT and YYEEEE. CDR3 DNA: TGTGCCAGCAGCAGTGGACAGATTAATCAGCCCCAGCATTTT. Protein: CASSSGQINQPQHF.

The CDR3 DNA sequence: TGTGCCAGCAGTTACTCTACGGGGCATGGAAACACCATATATTTT. Amino acid sequence: CASSYSTGHGNTIYF. The chain carries TRBV6-6 and TRBJ1-3, with a tentative D call TRBD1 (5 bases). V was clipped by 0 bases and J by 3 bases, with 9 bases between them. CDR3 length: 15 residues. The V gene's germline CDR1 is MNHNY and CDR2 SVGAGI (reference sequence).

The V call is TRBV6-4, the J call TRBJ2-3; tentatively, D is TRBD1 (5 bases). The ends were cut back, 4 bases at V and 2 bases at J, with 10 bases in the middle. Per the germline V gene, CDR1 is MRHNA and CDR2 is SNTAGT. There are 14 residues in the CDR3. Here the CDR3 DNA reads TGTGCCAGCAGTGGGGGCTTGACCACAGATACGCAGTATTTT. Protein product: CASSGGLTTDTQYF.

The chain joins TRBV6-1 to TRBJ2-2; TRBD1 or TRBD2 may be the D gene (6 bases each). The CDR3 length is 17 residues. CDR1 is MNHNS and CDR2 is SASEGT in the germline V gene. V lost 4 bases and J 0 bases, leaving 15 bases between the germline ends. The CDR3 loop reads CASSARIGGANTGELFF. CDR3 coding DNA: TGTGCCAGCAGTGCTCGAATCGGGGGCGCGAACACCGGGGAGCTGTTTTTT.

J is TRBJ2-1 and V is TRBV7-9; 10 positions match TRBD2. With 4 bases clipped from V and 7 bases from J, the junction kept 7 bases outside the gene matches. The CDR3 extends over 15 amino acids. Germline CDR1 is SEHNR and CDR2 is FQNEAQ (reference sequence). The CDR3 reads CASSSHRTSGNEQFF. The DNA of the CDR3 is TGTGCCAGCAGCTCACACCGGACTAGCGGTAATGAGCAGTTCTTC.

The chain links TRBV7-9 to TRBJ2-5; 10 bases are shared with TRBD1. V shed 5 bases, J shed 4 bases, and the junction held 7 bases outside the gene matches. The CDR3 has 15 residues. The germline V gene has CDR1 SEHNR and CDR2 FQNEAQ (reference sequence). The chain's CDR3 is CASSPWTGGLETQYF. In DNA form, the CDR3 reads TGTGCCAGCAGCCCGTGGACAGGGGGTTTAGAGACCCAGTACTTC.

The V gene is TRBV4-1, the J gene TRBJ2-1; D not certain. The CDR3 is 13 residues long. With 1 base removed from V and 8 bases from J, the gap between germline ends came to 9 bases. The V gene's germline CDR1 is MGHRA and CDR2 YSYEKL. The CDR3 DNA follows: TGCGCCAGCAGCCAAGTTGACGGGTATGAGCAGTTCTTC. Translation: CASSQVDGYEQFF.

This sequence joins TRBV7-8 and TRBJ1-3; D call uncertain. Between the trimmed V and J ends, which lost 2 bases and 6 bases, there was a span of 8 bases. CDR1 and CDR2 (germline): SGHVS, FQNEAQ. The CDR3 spans 13 residues. CDR3: CASSLTRENTIYF. The DNA of the CDR3 is TGTGCCAGCAGCTTAACAAGGGAAAACACCATATATTTT.

This chain connects TRBV5-1 to TRBJ2-2; 12 bases map to TRBD2. Looked up from germline, CDR1 is SGHRS and CDR2 is YFSETQ. The CDR3 consists of 20 residues. V lost 2 bases and J lost 3; bases outside the gene matches: 14. CDR3 DNA: TGCGCCAGCAGCTTCCGACTAGCGGGAGCCCCTTCTATTGACACCGGGGAGCTGTTTTTT. Its translation is CASSFRLAGAPSIDTGELFF.

The genes are TRBV2 and TRBJ1-1; no definite D call. Germline loops: CDR1 SNHLY, CDR2 FYNNEI. The V and J ends lost 6 bases and 4 bases respectively, with 9 bases between them. CDR3 length: 12 amino acids. Here the CDR3 DNA reads TGTGCCAGCAGCGGATCGACCACTGAAGCTTTCTTT. This translates into CASSGSTTEAFF.

The rearrangement uses TRBV5-1 and TRBJ2-2, with D maybe TRBD1 (5 bases). Trimming cost V 2 bases and J 4 bases, with 12 bases left between them. The CDR3 runs 15 residues. The germline gives CDR1 SGHRS, CDR2 YFSETQ. CDR3 in DNA: TGCGCCAGCAGCTTCACAGGAAAGGGCACCGGGGAGCTGTTTTTT. Amino acids: CASSFTGKGTGELFF.

V usage is TRBV27 and J usage is TRBJ1-5, with 8 positions matching TRBD1. Germline CDR1 is MNHEY and CDR2 is SMNVEV (reference sequence). The CDR3 totals 13 residues. V shed 6 bases and J 7 bases; nucleotides not matched to a gene: 5. Written as DNA, the CDR3 is TGTGCCAGCAGCGGACAGGGAGAACAGCCCCAGCATTTT. Its protein product is CASSGQGEQPQHF.

V gene TRBV18 combines with J gene TRBJ2-1; 9 bases map to TRBD2. Trimming removed 2 bases from V and 8 bases from J; junction bases left unmatched: 4. The CDR3 is made up of 14 amino acids. Per the germline V gene, CDR1 is KGHSH and CDR2 is LQKENI. The CDR3 nucleotides are TGTGCCAGCTCACCATTCCAGCGGGAGGATGAGCAGTTCTTC. Translation gives CASSPFQREDEQFF. Complete variable domain (other parts from reference TRBV18 and TRBJ2-1): NAGVMQNPRHLVRRRGQEARLRCSPMKGHSHVYWYRQLPEEGLKFMVYLQKENIIDESGMPKERFSAEFPKEGPSILRIQQVVRGDSAAYFCASSPFQREDEQFFGPGTRLTVL.

V gene TRBV19 combines with J gene TRBJ2-1; 11 positions match TRBD2. The CDR3 runs 16 residues. Germline loops: CDR1 LNHDA, CDR2 SQIVND (reference sequence). V shed 3 bases, J shed 4 bases, and the junction held 5 bases outside the gene matches. CDR3 region: CASSIRRLAGYNEQFF. The DNA of the CDR3 is TGTGCCAGTAGTATTCGCAGACTAGCGGGATACAATGAGCAGTTCTTC.

V and J are TRBV6-1 and TRBJ2-7; no definite D call. V lost 6 bases to trimming and J lost 2 bases, with 14 bases between them. This CDR3 spans 14 amino acids. Germline CDR1 and CDR2: MNHNS and SASEGT. CDR3: CASRDLPSTYEQYF. CDR3 sequence (DNA): TGTGCCAGCAGAGACTTGCCGTCGACCTACGAGCAGTACTTC.

The chain is built from TRBV4-3 and TRBJ1-1; D ambiguous. V was cut by 4 bases and J by 1 base, with 10 bases left in between. There are 14 residues in the CDR3. Germline V gene data show CDR1 as LGHNA and CDR2 as YSLEER. Written as DNA, the CDR3 is TGCGCCAGCAGCCTAGGATGGGGGAACACTGAAGCTTTCTTT. Translated: CASSLGWGNTEAFF.

The rearrangement joins TRBV2 to TRBJ2-3; 8 nucleotides match TRBD1. The CDR3 spans 16 residues. The J segment lost 2 bases and the V segment lost 5 bases, leaving 9 bases of the junction unmatched. CDR1 and CDR2 from the germline V gene are SNHLY and FYNNEI. The DNA for the CDR3 is TGTGCCAGCAGTTGGGCCCAGGGGGCGCCCACAGATACGCAGTATTTT. Translating gives CASSWAQGAPTDTQYF.

This chain links TRBV6-1 with TRBJ1-1; D not certain. CDR1 and CDR2 from the germline V gene are MNHNS and SASEGT. Trimming removed 6 bases at V and 5 bases at J, with 16 bases between. The CDR3 totals 14 residues. DNA of the CDR3: TGTGCCAGCAGCCCCGAACCTAGGCGAACTGAAGCTTTCTTT. As protein: CASSPEPRRTEAFF.

The chain couples TRBV10-1 to TRBJ1-1; D might be TRBD1 (5 bases). CDR3 length: 13 residues. With 5 bases removed from V and 0 bases from J, the gap between germline ends came to 7 bases. Germline V gene sequence: CDR1 WNHNN, CDR2 SYGVQD (reference sequence). The CDR3 spells CASSRGMNTEAFF. The CDR3 DNA reads as TGCGCCAGCAGTCGGGGGATGAACACTGAAGCTTTCTTT.

A note on this clone: Germline is not matched at one junction end, which may reflect a read error. This chain connects TRBV6-5 to TRBJ2-7, with TRBD1 matching over 10 bases. The CDR3 runs 14 residues. CDR1 is MNHEY and CDR2 is SVGAGI in the germline V gene. In DNA, the CDR3 is TGCGGAGCGAGACAGGGGGCGGGCTCCTACGAGCAGTACTTC. As protein: CGARQGAGSYEQYF.

Comment on this clone: The limits of the CDR3 on the DNA are not certain, so only TCRdb's listed CDR3 is given. V and J are TRBV21-1 and TRBJ2-7; TRBD2, the table's D call, lacks a check against the DNA. TRBV21-1 is designated a pseudogene. The CDR3 spans 14 residues, counting both ends. The CDR3 region is CASRVAGGSYEQYF.

The chain uses TRBV4-1 and TRBJ1-2; 8 bases map to TRBD1. V was pared by 1 base and J by 6 bases, with 7 bases of the junction left unmatched. Germline assignment: CDR1 MGHRA and CDR2 YSYEKL. CDR3 length: 15 amino acids. In DNA, the CDR3 is TGCGCCAGCAGCCAAGTTTACAGGGGGGAAGATGGCTACACCTTC. It codes for CASSQVYRGEDGYTF.

V gene TRBV27 combines with J gene TRBJ1-1; possibly TRBD1 for D (5 bases). The V end was cut by 5 bases, the J end by 4 bases, with 11 bases between. CDR1 and CDR2 from the germline V gene are MNHEY and SMNVEV (reference sequence). The CDR3 spans 13 residues. The CDR3 loop reads CASSPSGITEAFF. For the CDR3, the DNA is TGTGCCAGCAGTCCCTCAGGGATCACTGAAGCTTTCTTT.

The chain is built from TRBV6-5 and TRBJ1-1; D gene ambiguous. The CDR3 is 15 residues long. Germline V gene sequence: CDR1 MNHEY, CDR2 SVGAGI. The ends were cut back, 1 base at V and 2 bases at J, with 11 bases in the middle. Here the CDR3 reads CASSYFTARNTEAFF. The CDR3 DNA sequence: TGTGCCAGCAGTTACTTCACAGCGAGAAACACTGAAGCTTTCTTT.

The chain links TRBV29-1 to TRBJ2-5; a possible D gene is TRBD1 (5 bases). V was clipped by 6 bases and J by 2 bases, with 16 bases between them. In germline, CDR1 is SQVTM, CDR2 ANQGSEA. This CDR3 is built from 14 residues. CDR3 coding DNA: TGCAGCGTGACCGGCCCAGGGATACAAGAGACCCAGTACTTC. Translation: CSVTGPGIQETQYF.